Listed below are T cell receptor beta chains from one sample, sequenced in a study of blood T cells in healthy people across ages. Each CDR3 protein gets one entry after TCRdb re-called the 5' RACE reads with MiXCR. The sample gives around 900,000 distinct CDR3 sequences, roughly 51% of which show up once; around a fifth is in the top ten. Sample: blood. The receptors were sampled from a woman aged 55-70 years in good health. Each CDR3 is given without its conserved first and last residue. The order of the fields is V gene, J gene, D gene, clone size, CDR3 protein. A D gene is named only where the DNA matches it firmly. A clone size is listed for some rows: how often the clone was seen (once, few, many), or a class if it is expanded.

V: TRBV7-9; J: TRBJ2-3; D: NA; size: NA; CDR3: ASNPSRTATDTQY
V: TRBV18; J: TRBJ1-2; D: NA; size: NA; CDR3: ASSPQGGGYT
V: TRBV20-1; J: TRBJ2-4; D: TRBD2; size: NA; CDR3: SAAGEFDIQY
V: TRBV11-2; J: TRBJ2-5; D: TRBD2; size: NA; CDR3: ASSLVAGVRETQY
V: TRBV6-6; J: TRBJ2-1; D: NA; size: NA; CDR3: ASDRSTYNEQF
V: TRBV4-1; J: TRBJ1-5; D: NA; size: NA; CDR3: ASSQDTVYSNQPQH
V: TRBV28; J: TRBJ2-7; D: NA; size: NA; CDR3: AGSRQAPYEQY
V: TRBV28; J: TRBJ2-1; D: NA; size: NA; CDR3: ASSLLLGLSSYNEQF
V: TRBV29-1; J: TRBJ2-7; D: TRBD2; size: NA; CDR3: SVEGPSGKYYEQY
V: TRBV20-1; J: TRBJ1-2; D: NA; size: NA; CDR3: SASPVRGYT
V: TRBV6-1; J: TRBJ2-3; D: NA; size: NA; CDR3: ASSDRARDTQY
V: TRBV7-2; J: TRBJ2-1; D: TRBD1; size: NA; CDR3: ASQKTGGTGNAEQF
V: TRBV20-1; J: TRBJ2-5; D: TRBD1; size: NA; CDR3: SASMGQGRQETQY
V: TRBV13; J: TRBJ2-7; D: TRBD2; size: NA; CDR3: ASSTSGRPSGGYEQY
V: TRBV11-2; J: TRBJ2-7; D: NA; size: NA; CDR3: ASSATVPSSYEQY
V: TRBV20-1; J: TRBJ1-2; D: NA; size: few; CDR3: SARDPRNSYNYGYT
V: TRBV6-6; J: TRBJ2-7; D: NA; size: NA; CDR3: ASSYGESSYEQY
V: TRBV12-3/TRBV12-4; J: TRBJ2-3; D: NA; size: NA; CDR3: ASSPSSWGTDTQY
V: TRBV3-1; J: TRBJ2-1; D: NA; size: NA; CDR3: ASSQEIGGGSYNEQF
V: TRBV20-1; J: TRBJ2-1; D: TRBD2; size: few; CDR3: SARLAGGYNEQF
V: TRBV12-3/TRBV12-4; J: TRBJ2-7; D: NA; size: NA; CDR3: ASSPLRGGDYEQY
V: TRBV20-1; J: TRBJ2-1; D: NA; size: once; CDR3: SADRISGKVDEQF
V: TRBV4-1; J: TRBJ2-5; D: TRBD2; size: few; CDR3: ASSQDTLAAPQETQY
V: TRBV5-5; J: TRBJ2-1; D: NA; size: NA; CDR3: ASSPGPGPSSYNEQF
V: TRBV4-3; J: TRBJ2-3; D: NA; size: few; CDR3: ASSQDLGLIGGYQY
V: TRBV27; J: TRBJ2-7; D: TRBD1; size: NA; CDR3: ASSLPDGTGLNPTSYEQY
V: TRBV4-1; J: TRBJ1-5; D: TRBD1; size: NA; CDR3: ASSQVGDSPQH
V: TRBV20-1; J: TRBJ2-1; D: NA; size: NA; CDR3: SARDRLGNYNEQF
V: TRBV12-3/TRBV12-4; J: TRBJ2-1; D: TRBD2; size: NA; CDR3: ASSPPLRLAGAPEQF
V: TRBV6-6; J: TRBJ1-1; D: NA; size: NA; CDR3: ASSYSNPSKGGTEAF
V: TRBV5-1; J: TRBJ2-7; D: TRBD2; size: few; CDR3: ASSEWEGYEQY
V: TRBV2; J: TRBJ2-1; D: NA; size: NA; CDR3: AGGAVPYNEQF
V: TRBV2; J: TRBJ2-5; D: NA; size: NA; CDR3: ASSGIEETQY
V: TRBV5-1; J: TRBJ1-2; D: NA; size: NA; CDR3: ASFEGPTINYGYT
V: TRBV15; J: TRBJ1-6; D: NA; size: NA; CDR3: ATSRAVTGNSPLH
V: TRBV10-2; J: TRBJ1-2; D: NA; size: few; CDR3: ASSGQEYGYT
V: TRBV12-3/TRBV12-4; J: TRBJ2-5; D: NA; size: NA; CDR3: ASSRDPRETQY
V: TRBV28; J: TRBJ1-4; D: NA; size: once; CDR3: ASSPQGTDEKLF
V: TRBV20-1; J: TRBJ2-7; D: NA; size: NA; CDR3: SGPSRSGSYEQY
V: TRBV5-1; J: TRBJ2-7; D: NA; size: few; CDR3: ASSRGTESYEQY
V: TRBV27; J: NA; D: TRBD1; size: few; CDR3: ASSARQGALVETQY
V: TRBV29-1; J: TRBJ2-3; D: NA; size: NA; CDR3: SVQGATDTQY
V: TRBV10-3; J: TRBJ1-5; D: NA; size: NA; CDR3: AISVVGDGQPQH
V: TRBV6-5; J: TRBJ1-2; D: NA; size: few; CDR3: ASSYSLGEANYGYT
V: TRBV10-1; J: TRBJ2-3; D: TRBD1; size: NA; CDR3: ATISAGQGNQDTQY
V: TRBV4-2; J: TRBJ2-7; D: NA; size: few; CDR3: ASSQSGDKTYEQY
V: TRBV7-2; J: TRBJ2-3; D: NA; size: few; CDR3: ASSLEWVKDTQY
V: TRBV6-2/TRBV6-3; J: TRBJ2-1; D: NA; size: few; CDR3: ASSYTTVEQF
V: TRBV7-2; J: TRBJ1-2; D: NA; size: NA; CDR3: ASLYSGTTPNYGYT
V: TRBV5-1; J: TRBJ2-1; D: NA; size: few; CDR3: ASSFKGGSHSYNEQF
V: TRBV28; J: TRBJ2-4; D: TRBD1; size: few; CDR3: ASSLPGTAIKNIQY